This TCR beta chain derives from a study of T cell repertoires in cytomegalovirus infection (dated by TCRdb to between 2018 and 2020). In the study overall: Donor HLA type was relevant to the analysis, because carriage of CMV infection together with the matching HLA type was indicated by public TCR beta signatures.

CDR1 and CDR2 are drawn from the germline V gene (reference sequence): DFQATT, SNEGSKA. The junction carries 19 bases between V and J, which are trimmed by 7 bases and 3 bases respectively. From cysteine to phenylalanine, the CDR3 is 14 amino acids long. Only the CDR3 DNA stays, 42 bases, in frame from base 1. Instrument on record: Illumina HiSeq 1500. TCRdb's own reprocessing of the public reads used fastp at Q25 and MiXCR and kept productive beta chains. Every entry covers one CDR3 protein and lists the most common genes and DNA from its rows. The sample table contains about 180,000 distinct CDR3 sequences; only one count was recorded for roughly an eighth of them. 20% to 30% of the sample goes to the ten largest clones. Study-wide conclusions, independent of this receptor: In both this cohort and an independent cohort of 352 donors, the cumulative frequency of public TCR beta family members distinguished carriers of CMV infection plus the relevant HLA type. The ex vivo response was dominated by HLA-C-restricted CMV-specific TCR beta clonotypes, which also provided the single most frequent clonotype in two of eight donors.

In the case of this clonotype: Its binding antigen is unknown. Qualities for individual bases were not recorded, and no much larger clone is one base off.

The chain uses TRBV20-1 and TRBJ2-7; a tentative D call is TRBD2 (5 bases match). The TCR was taken from a human donor in good health (CMV status not recorded). Some clones in this sample may be carry-over from other donors' samples. Source material: PBMCs. CDR3 protein: CSVGVRAPNYEQYF. The sequenced DNA: TGCAGTGTGGGAGTTAGGGCACCCAACTACGAGCAGTACTTC.